The T cell receptor beta chain under discussion was sequenced for a study of T cell repertoires in cytomegalovirus infection. Study-wide context: The authors relied on CMV epitopes, both recently identified HLA-C-restricted and well-studied HLA-B-restricted. Overall study results and limits: Individuals carrying CMV plus the relevant HLA were identified by cumulative frequency of public TCR beta families. HLA-C-restricted CMV-specific TCR beta clonotypes prevailed in the ex vivo response.

This CDR3 has 14 amino acids. CDR1 MNHEY and CDR2 SVGEGT come from the germline V gene. V was clipped by 2 bases and J by 4 bases; unmatched bases: 2. To note about this clonotype: Its antigen is not known.

MiXCR, run by TCRdb on the reads, gives a single entry per CDR3 protein. The sample records about 160,000 distinct CDR3 sequences, roughly 20% being singletons. The specimen comprised CD8+ T cells from cultured PBMCs, sampled from culture after CMV antigen stimulation. This receptor was obtained from a human donor in good health (CMV status not recorded). Some clones in this sample may be carry-over from other donors' samples. The genes are TRBV6-2 or TRBV6-3 and TRBJ2-1; 7 bases match TRBD2. CDR3 nucleotide sequence: TGTGCCAGCAGTTACAGACTAGCTTACAATGAGCAGTTCTTC. Its protein is CASSYRLAYNEQFF.